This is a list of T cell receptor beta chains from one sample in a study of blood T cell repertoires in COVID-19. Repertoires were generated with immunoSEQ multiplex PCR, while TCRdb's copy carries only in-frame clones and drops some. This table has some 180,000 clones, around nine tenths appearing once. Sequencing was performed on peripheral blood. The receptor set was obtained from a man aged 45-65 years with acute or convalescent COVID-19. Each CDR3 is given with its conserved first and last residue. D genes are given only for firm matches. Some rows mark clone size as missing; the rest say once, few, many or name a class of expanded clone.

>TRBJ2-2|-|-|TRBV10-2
TGCGCCAGCAGCCTGGCGGGCGCCGGGGAGCTGTTTTTT
CASSLAGAGELFF
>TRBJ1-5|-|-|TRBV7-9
TGTGCCAGCAGCTTACCCCAGCGTGGTTATACTCAGCCCCAGCATTTT
CASSLPQRGYTQPQHF
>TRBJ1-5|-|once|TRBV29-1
TGCAGCGTTGGGGGGGGTAACAATCAGCCCCAGCATTTT
CSVGGGNNQPQHF
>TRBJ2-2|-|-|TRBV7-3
TGTGCCAGCATTCCGGGACACGGGGACACCGGGGAGCTGTTTTTT
CASIPGHGDTGELFF
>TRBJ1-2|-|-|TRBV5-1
TGCGCCAGCAGCTTGGCGGGGTTTGGCTATGGCTACACCTTC
CASSLAGFGYGYTF
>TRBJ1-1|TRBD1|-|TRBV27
TGTGCCAGCAGTTCTCGACTAACAGGGGCTGAAGCTTTCTTT
CASSSRLTGAEAFF
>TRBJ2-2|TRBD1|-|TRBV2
TGTGCCAGCAGGCAGGGGGTTGGCACCGGGGAGCTGTTTTTT
CASRQGVGTGELFF
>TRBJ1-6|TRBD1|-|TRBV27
TGTGCCAGCAGTTTCCGGGACAGGGGTTCACCCCTCCACTTT
CASSFRDRGSPLHF
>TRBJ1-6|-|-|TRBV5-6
TGTGCCAGCAGCTCGGACAGTCGTCTTCCCGATTCACCCCTCCACTTT
CASSSDSRLPDSPLHF
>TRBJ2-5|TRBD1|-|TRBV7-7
TGTGCCAGCAGCTTAGGGCCAGGGGGAATCCAAGAGACCCAGTACTTC
CASSLGPGGIQETQYF
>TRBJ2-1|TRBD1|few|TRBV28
TGTGCCAGCAGTTTCCCCCAGGGGGCTTGGAATGAGCAGTTCTTC
CASSFPQGAWNEQFF
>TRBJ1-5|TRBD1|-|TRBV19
TGTGCCAGTAGCGTGCCGGGGACAGGGAATCAGCCCCAGCATTTT
CASSVPGTGNQPQHF
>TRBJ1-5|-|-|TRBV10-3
TGTGCCATCAGTGGGGGGCACAATCAGCCCCAGCATTTT
CAISGGHNQPQHF
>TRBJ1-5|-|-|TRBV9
TGTGCCAGCAGCGTAGGTTCCGATCAGCCCCAGCATTTT
CASSVGSDQPQHF
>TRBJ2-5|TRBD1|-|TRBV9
TGTGCCAGCAGCGTAGGTATCGGAACAGGGGGCGCAAAGACCCAGTACTTC
CASSVGIGTGGAKTQYF
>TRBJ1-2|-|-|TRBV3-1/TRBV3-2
TGTGCCAGCAGCCCTGCCGGTCGCGACTATGGCTACACCTTC
CASSPAGRDYGYTF
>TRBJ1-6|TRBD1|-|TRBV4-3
TGCGCCAGCAGCCGTGATCGTCCGGGACAGGGAACTTCACCCCTCCACTTT
CASSRDRPGQGTSPLHF
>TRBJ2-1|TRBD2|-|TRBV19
TGTGCCAGTAGTGCTCCACCTAAGCGGGGGGACGCCTTAAATGAGCAGTTCTTC
CASSAPPKRGDALNEQFF
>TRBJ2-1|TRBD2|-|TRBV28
TGTGCCAGCAGTTTTATTAAAAGATCTTGGGGACTAGCAGATTACAATGAGCAGTTCTTC
CASSFIKRSWGLADYNEQFF
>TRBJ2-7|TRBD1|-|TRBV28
TGTGCCAGCAGCTCCGGGACAGGGGTCTCCTACGAGCAGTACTTC
CASSSGTGVSYEQYF
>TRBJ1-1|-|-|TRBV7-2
TGTGCCAGCAGCTTAGGGGGGCAGCACAACACTGAAGCTTTCTTT
CASSLGGQHNTEAFF
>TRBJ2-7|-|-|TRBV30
TGTGCCTGGAGTGTACAGAGATACGAGCAGTACTTC
CAWSVQRYEQYF
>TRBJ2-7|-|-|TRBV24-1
TGTGCCACCAGTGAAGTAGGAGGCTACGAGCAGTACTTC
CATSEVGGYEQYF
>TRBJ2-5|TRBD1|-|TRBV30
TGTGCCTGGAGTGCAGGGGGCCCGAGGAAGACCCAGTACTTC
CAWSAGGPRKTQYF
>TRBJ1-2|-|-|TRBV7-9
TGTGCCAGCAGCTGGCTGGGACAAGACTATGGCTACACCTTC
CASSWLGQDYGYTF
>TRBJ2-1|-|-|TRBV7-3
TGTGCCAGCAGCTTGGGCACATACAATGAGCAGTTCTTC
CASSLGTYNEQFF
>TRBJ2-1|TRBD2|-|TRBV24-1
TGTGCCACCAGTGATCCGCCTAGCGGGAGACGGAATGAGCAGTTCTTC
CATSDPPSGRRNEQFF
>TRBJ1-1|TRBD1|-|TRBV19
TGTGCCAGTAGTTCCCGGGACAGGGGGCTTTACACTGAAGCTTTCTTT
CASSSRDRGLYTEAFF
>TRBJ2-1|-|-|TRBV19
TGTGCCAGTAGTATGCGTTACAATGAGCAGTTCTTC
CASSMRYNEQFF
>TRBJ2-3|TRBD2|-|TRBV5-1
TGCGCCAGCAGCTTACTAGCGGGCGAATCCCCTACGCAGTATTTT
CASSLLAGESPTQYF
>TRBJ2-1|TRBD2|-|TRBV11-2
TGTGCCAGCGGCCCGGGACTAGCGGGGGGGCTGGCCTACAATGAGCAGTTCTTC
CASGPGLAGGLAYNEQFF
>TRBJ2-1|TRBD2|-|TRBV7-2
TGTGCCAGCAGACCCTCTAGCGGGAGCCTTTGGAATGAGCAGTTCTTC
CASRPSSGSLWNEQFF
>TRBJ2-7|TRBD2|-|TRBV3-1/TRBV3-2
TGTGCCAGCAGCCAAGGGGAGGGAGGCTACGAGCAGTACTTC
CASSQGEGGYEQYF
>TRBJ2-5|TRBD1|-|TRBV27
TGTGCCAGCAGTGGGCTTGGGACAGGTATACAAGAGACCCAGTACTTC
CASSGLGTGIQETQYF
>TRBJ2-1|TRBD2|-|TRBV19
TGTGCCAGTAGTACATTCGGGACTAGCGGGGGGTACAATGAGCAGTTCTTC
CASSTFGTSGGYNEQFF
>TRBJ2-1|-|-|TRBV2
TGTGCCAGCAGGGACGGGAGAGGGCACTACAATGAGCAGTTCTTC
CASRDGRGHYNEQFF
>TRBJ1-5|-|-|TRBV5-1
TGCGCCAGCAGCTTCGGAGTGTGGGGAGTCAATCAGCCCCAGCATTTT
CASSFGVWGVNQPQHF
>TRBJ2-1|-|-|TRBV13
TGTGCCAGCAGCCTCCTGGGGGGTTCCTACAATGAGCAGTTCTTC
CASSLLGGSYNEQFF
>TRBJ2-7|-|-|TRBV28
TGTGCCAGCAGTTTATGGGCGGATATCTCCTACGAGCAGTACTTC
CASSLWADISYEQYF
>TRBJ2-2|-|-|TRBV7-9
TGTGCCAGCAGCTTAGGGGGAGGATTCACCGGGGAGCTGTTTTTT
CASSLGGGFTGELFF
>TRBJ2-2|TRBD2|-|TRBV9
TGTGCCAGCAGCACTAGCGGGGGGTACACCGGGGAGCTGTTTTTT
CASSTSGGYTGELFF
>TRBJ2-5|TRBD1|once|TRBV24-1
TGTGCCACCTACCGGACAGGGAAAGAGACCCAGTACTTC
CATYRTGKETQYF
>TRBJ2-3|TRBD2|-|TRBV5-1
TGCGCCAGCAGCTCTGGACTAGCGGGAACCCAAAGCACAGATACGCAGTATTTT
CASSSGLAGTQSTDTQYF
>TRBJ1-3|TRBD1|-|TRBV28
TGTGCCAGCACCCCAGGGGGGACCGGGTACACCATATATTTT
CASTPGGTGYTIYF
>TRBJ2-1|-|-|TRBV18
TGTGCCAGCTCACCAAGCGGAACATACAATGAGCAGTTCTTC
CASSPSGTYNEQFF
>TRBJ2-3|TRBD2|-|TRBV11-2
TGTGCCAGCAGCTTCCTCTTAGTTTTACGGGGAGGGCTCCCAGATACGCAGTATTTT
CASSFLLVLRGGLPDTQYF
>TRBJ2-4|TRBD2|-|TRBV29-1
TGCAGCGCTGTAGCGGGGGGGCCGGAGGGCAAAAACATTCAGTACTTC
CSAVAGGPEGKNIQYF
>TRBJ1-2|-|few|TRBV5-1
TGCGCCAGCAGCAAACAGGGTTTCGACTATGGCTACACCTTC
CASSKQGFDYGYTF
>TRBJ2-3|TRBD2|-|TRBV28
TGTGCCAGCAGTGGAGGGACTAGCGGCACAGATACGCAGTATTTT
CASSGGTSGTDTQYF